Listed below are T cell receptor beta chains from one sample, sequenced in a study of control samples from healthy donors and cancer patients. TCRdb's table, derived via immunoSEQ multiplex PCR, lists solely in-frame clones and lacks some. The sample holds 15,000 to 20,000 clones, around 83% seen once. The material sequenced was PBMCs. These receptors came from a woman in her seventies with colorectal cancer. Each CDR3 is given with its conserved first and last residue. The D gene is left open where the match is weak. Rows give clone size only sometimes, using once, few, many, or a class for an expanded clone.

D gene: TRBD2
clone size: NA
CDR3 length: 13
V gene: TRBV3-1/TRBV3-2
J gene: TRBJ2-5
CDR3 protein: CASRLAGEETQYF
CDR3 DNA: TGTGCCAGCAGGCTAGCGGGAGAAGAGACCCAGTACTTC

D gene: TRBD1
clone size: NA
CDR3 length: 17
V gene: TRBV5-4
J gene: TRBJ2-1
CDR3 protein: CASSLGGKGTGVGEQFF
CDR3 DNA: TGTGCCAGCAGCTTGGGCGGCAAGGGGACAGGGGTGGGTGAGCAGTTCTTC

D gene: TRBD1
clone size: NA
CDR3 length: 16
V gene: TRBV7-9
J gene: TRBJ1-4
CDR3 protein: CASKTDRGGGNEKLFF
CDR3 DNA: TGTGCCAGCAAAACGGACAGGGGCGGAGGTAATGAAAAACTGTTTTTT

D gene: NA
clone size: few
CDR3 length: 13
V gene: TRBV2
J gene: TRBJ1-5
CDR3 protein: CASSERRGEPQHF
CDR3 DNA: TGTGCCAGCAGTGAAAGGAGGGGTGAGCCCCAGCATTTT

D gene: TRBD1
clone size: NA
CDR3 length: 16
V gene: TRBV7-8
J gene: TRBJ2-7
CDR3 protein: CASSLATATGPYEQYF
CDR3 DNA: TGTGCCAGCAGCTTAGCCACCGCGACAGGGCCCTACGAGCAGTACTTC

D gene: NA
clone size: NA
CDR3 length: 13
V gene: TRBV4-3
J gene: TRBJ2-7
CDR3 protein: CASSHDDGYEQYF
CDR3 DNA: TGCGCCAGCAGCCACGACGACGGCTACGAGCAGTACTTC

D gene: NA
clone size: NA
CDR3 length: 14
V gene: TRBV3-1/TRBV3-2
J gene: TRBJ1-1
CDR3 protein: CASSKGFTGTEAFF
CDR3 DNA: TGTGCCAGCAGCAAAGGGTTTACGGGAACTGAAGCTTTCTTT

D gene: TRBD2
clone size: NA
CDR3 length: 14
V gene: TRBV7-9
J gene: TRBJ2-7
CDR3 protein: CASSPSGGRGEQYF
CDR3 DNA: TGTGCCAGCAGCCCTAGCGGGGGGCGGGGAGAGCAGTACTTC

D gene: NA
clone size: NA
CDR3 length: 12
V gene: TRBV11-2
J gene: TRBJ2-7
CDR3 protein: CASSLIRDGQYF
CDR3 DNA: TGTGCCAGCAGCTTAATCCGGGACGGGCAGTACTTC

D gene: TRBD1
clone size: NA
CDR3 length: 15
V gene: TRBV9
J gene: TRBJ2-3
CDR3 protein: CASSGRDRGADTQYF
CDR3 DNA: TGTGCCAGCAGCGGCCGGGACAGGGGCGCAGATACGCAGTATTTT

D gene: TRBD1
clone size: NA
CDR3 length: 14
V gene: TRBV3-1/TRBV3-2
J gene: TRBJ1-2
CDR3 protein: CASSQSGTGYGYTF
CDR3 DNA: TGTGCCAGCAGCCAATCCGGGACAGGCTATGGCTACACCTTC

D gene: NA
clone size: NA
CDR3 length: 14
V gene: TRBV9
J gene: TRBJ1-4
CDR3 protein: CASSVAGLRGKLFF
CDR3 DNA: TGTGCCAGCAGCGTAGCCGGCCTTCGGGGAAAACTGTTTTTT

D gene: NA
clone size: once
CDR3 length: 14
V gene: TRBV6-5
J gene: TRBJ2-1
CDR3 protein: CASRHRGSYNEQFF
CDR3 DNA: TGTGCCAGCAGGCACCGCGGGTCCTACAATGAGCAGTTCTTC

D gene: TRBD1
clone size: NA
CDR3 length: 14
V gene: TRBV5-1
J gene: TRBJ1-2
CDR3 protein: CASSTWDRDDGYTF
CDR3 DNA: TGCGCCAGCAGCACGTGGGACAGGGACGATGGCTACACCTTC

D gene: NA
clone size: NA
CDR3 length: 15
V gene: TRBV6-6
J gene: TRBJ2-7
CDR3 protein: CASSYTDSRSYEQYF
CDR3 DNA: TGTGCCAGCAGTTACACGGACAGTCGCTCCTACGAGCAGTACTTC

D gene: TRBD2
clone size: NA
CDR3 length: 16
V gene: TRBV5-1
J gene: TRBJ2-3
CDR3 protein: CASKAGGTLSTDTQYF
CDR3 DNA: TGCGCCAGCAAAGCGGGGGGGACCCTTAGCACAGATACGCAGTATTTT

D gene: NA
clone size: NA
CDR3 length: 15
V gene: TRBV5-4
J gene: TRBJ1-2
CDR3 protein: CASSVQGQLTYGYTF
CDR3 DNA: TGTGCCAGCAGTGTCCAAGGACAGTTGACCTATGGCTACACCTTC

D gene: TRBD2
clone size: NA
CDR3 length: 15
V gene: TRBV5-4
J gene: TRBJ2-1
CDR3 protein: CASSLWTSGRDEQFF
CDR3 DNA: TGTGCCAGCAGCTTGTGGACTAGCGGGAGGGATGAGCAGTTCTTC

D gene: TRBD2
clone size: NA
CDR3 length: 17
V gene: TRBV19
J gene: TRBJ2-1
CDR3 protein: CASTQGASGSVYNEQFF
CDR3 DNA: TGTGCCAGTACCCAGGGGGCTAGCGGGAGCGTCTACAATGAGCAGTTCTTC

D gene: TRBD1
clone size: NA
CDR3 length: 16
V gene: TRBV3-1/TRBV3-2
J gene: TRBJ2-3
CDR3 protein: CASSRLRTGYTDTQYF
CDR3 DNA: TGTGCCAGCAGCCGTCTTAGGACAGGGTACACAGATACGCAGTATTTT

D gene: TRBD1
clone size: NA
CDR3 length: 14
V gene: TRBV4-1
J gene: TRBJ2-2
CDR3 protein: CASRGTVDTGELFF
CDR3 DNA: TGCGCCAGCAGAGGGACAGTGGACACCGGGGAGCTGTTTTTT

D gene: TRBD1
clone size: NA
CDR3 length: 15
V gene: TRBV7-8
J gene: TRBJ1-3
CDR3 protein: CASSSQQGGGNTIYF
CDR3 DNA: TGTGCCAGCAGCTCACAACAGGGGGGTGGAAACACCATATATTTT

D gene: NA
clone size: NA
CDR3 length: 17
V gene: TRBV4-3
J gene: TRBJ2-3
CDR3 protein: CASSQTLPGSSTDTQYF
CDR3 DNA: TGCGCCAGCAGCCAAACCCTACCAGGATCTAGCACAGATACGCAGTATTTT

D gene: TRBD1
clone size: NA
CDR3 length: 18
V gene: TRBV5-1
J gene: TRBJ2-5
CDR3 protein: CASSLGGTTDRGWETQYF
CDR3 DNA: TGCGCCAGCAGCTTGGGGGGGACCACTGACAGGGGTTGGGAGACCCAGTACTTC

D gene: NA
clone size: NA
CDR3 length: 13
V gene: TRBV19
J gene: TRBJ1-5
CDR3 protein: CASSIDLGQPQHF
CDR3 DNA: TGTGCCAGTAGTATAGATCTTGGTCAGCCCCAGCATTTT

D gene: NA
clone size: NA
CDR3 length: 15
V gene: TRBV7-3
J gene: TRBJ1-3
CDR3 protein: CASSLRGASGNTIYF
CDR3 DNA: TGTGCCAGCAGCCTCCGGGGAGCCTCTGGAAACACCATATATTTT

D gene: NA
clone size: NA
CDR3 length: 17
V gene: TRBV7-9
J gene: TRBJ1-4
CDR3 protein: CASSSIAGGTTNEKLFF
CDR3 DNA: TGTGCCAGCAGCTCCATTGCGGGAGGGACAACTAATGAAAAACTGTTTTTT

D gene: NA
clone size: NA
CDR3 length: 14
V gene: TRBV27
J gene: TRBJ1-2
CDR3 protein: CATTPAGGVYGYTF
CDR3 DNA: TGTGCCACCACCCCGGCGGGGGGGGTCTATGGCTACACCTTC

D gene: NA
clone size: few
CDR3 length: 14
V gene: TRBV6-2/TRBV6-3
J gene: TRBJ2-7
CDR3 protein: CASSRPASFGEQYF
CDR3 DNA: TGTGCCAGCAGCCGCCCGGCTAGCTTCGGCGAGCAGTACTTC

D gene: NA
clone size: few
CDR3 length: 16
V gene: TRBV5-4
J gene: TRBJ2-3
CDR3 protein: CASSVDPTVRTDTQYF
CDR3 DNA: TGTGCCAGCAGCGTGGACCCAACAGTTCGCACAGATACGCAGTATTTT

D gene: NA
clone size: NA
CDR3 length: 13
V gene: TRBV27
J gene: TRBJ1-5
CDR3 protein: CASSYRENQPQHF
CDR3 DNA: TGTGCCAGCAGTTACAGGGAGAATCAGCCCCAGCATTTT

D gene: NA
clone size: NA
CDR3 length: 13
V gene: TRBV7-2
J gene: TRBJ2-5
CDR3 protein: CASSSNSGETQYF
CDR3 DNA: TGTGCCAGCAGCTCCAATAGTGGAGAGACCCAGTACTTC

D gene: NA
clone size: NA
CDR3 length: 14
V gene: TRBV5-6
J gene: TRBJ2-2
CDR3 protein: CASSLIDTTGELFF
CDR3 DNA: TGTGCCAGCAGCTTGATTGACACCACCGGGGAGCTGTTTTTT

D gene: TRBD2
clone size: NA
CDR3 length: 18
V gene: TRBV4-1
J gene: TRBJ2-1
CDR3 protein: CASSRTPPGTSDYNEQFF
CDR3 DNA: TGCGCCAGCAGCCGGACTCCCCCCGGGACTAGCGACTACAATGAGCAGTTCTTC

D gene: NA
clone size: few
CDR3 length: 12
V gene: TRBV12-3/TRBV12-4
J gene: TRBJ1-2
CDR3 protein: CASSLSGFGYTF
CDR3 DNA: TGTGCCAGCAGTTTGAGTGGTTTTGGCTACACCTTC

D gene: NA
clone size: once
CDR3 length: 15
V gene: TRBV7-2
J gene: TRBJ1-2
CDR3 protein: CASSPHRGSSYGYTF
CDR3 DNA: TGTGCCAGCAGCCCTCATAGGGGGAGTTCCTATGGCTACACCTTC

D gene: TRBD1
clone size: NA
CDR3 length: 14
V gene: TRBV27
J gene: TRBJ1-5
CDR3 protein: CASSQQGVVQPQHF
CDR3 DNA: TGTGCCAGCAGTCAACAGGGGGTGGTTCAGCCCCAGCATTTT

D gene: NA
clone size: NA
CDR3 length: 12
V gene: TRBV12-3/TRBV12-4
J gene: TRBJ2-3
CDR3 protein: CASSSDSPTQYF
CDR3 DNA: TGTGCCAGCAGTTCCGACTCCCCTACGCAGTATTTT

D gene: TRBD1
clone size: NA
CDR3 length: 16
V gene: TRBV5-6
J gene: TRBJ2-3
CDR3 protein: CASSSPGGARADTQYF
CDR3 DNA: TGTGCCAGCAGCTCTCCAGGGGGCGCAAGAGCAGATACGCAGTATTTT

D gene: TRBD2
clone size: NA
CDR3 length: 18
V gene: TRBV7-2
J gene: TRBJ2-2
CDR3 protein: CASSLGRFSGRVNWELFF
CDR3 DNA: TGTGCCAGCAGCTTAGGGAGGTTTAGCGGGAGGGTCAACTGGGAGCTGTTTTTT

D gene: TRBD1
clone size: NA
CDR3 length: 13
V gene: TRBV30
J gene: TRBJ2-1
CDR3 protein: CAWSQTGPNEQFF
CDR3 DNA: TGTGCCTGGAGTCAGACAGGGCCTAATGAGCAGTTCTTC

D gene: TRBD1
clone size: once
CDR3 length: 19
V gene: TRBV5-1
J gene: TRBJ1-3
CDR3 protein: CASSSYRGEGTSSGNTIYF
CDR3 DNA: TGCGCCAGCAGTTCCTACAGGGGCGAGGGCACCTCCTCGGGAAACACCATATATTTT

D gene: NA
clone size: NA
CDR3 length: 15
V gene: TRBV9
J gene: TRBJ2-5
CDR3 protein: CASSVVGTHRETQYF
CDR3 DNA: TGTGCCAGCAGCGTAGTTGGGACCCACCGAGAGACCCAGTACTTC

D gene: NA
clone size: NA
CDR3 length: 14
V gene: TRBV5-1
J gene: TRBJ2-2
CDR3 protein: CASSSAGYTGELFF
CDR3 DNA: TGCGCCAGCAGCTCAGCAGGTTACACCGGGGAGCTGTTTTTT

D gene: TRBD1
clone size: NA
CDR3 length: 18
V gene: TRBV24-1
J gene: TRBJ1-1
CDR3 protein: CATSDFSAGGPVNTEAFF
CDR3 DNA: TGTGCCACCAGTGATTTTTCCGCAGGGGGGCCCGTGAACACTGAAGCTTTCTTT

D gene: NA
clone size: once
CDR3 length: 14
V gene: TRBV11-3
J gene: TRBJ2-7
CDR3 protein: CASSLRHLSYEQYF
CDR3 DNA: TGTGCCAGCAGCTTAAGGCATCTCTCCTACGAGCAGTACTTC

D gene: TRBD1
clone size: NA
CDR3 length: 18
V gene: TRBV5-1
J gene: TRBJ2-2
CDR3 protein: CASSRGPDGTGNTGELFF
CDR3 DNA: TGCGCCAGCAGCCGGGGACCAGACGGGACAGGGAACACCGGGGAGCTGTTTTTT

D gene: NA
clone size: NA
CDR3 length: 15
V gene: TRBV5-1
J gene: TRBJ2-7
CDR3 protein: CASSLAPGVPYEQYF
CDR3 DNA: TGCGCCAGCAGCTTGGCCCCTGGGGTACCCTACGAGCAGTACTTC

D gene: TRBD1
clone size: NA
CDR3 length: 14
V gene: TRBV5-5
J gene: TRBJ1-1
CDR3 protein: CASTFDRANTEAFF
CDR3 DNA: TGTGCCAGCACCTTCGACAGGGCGAACACTGAAGCTTTCTTT

D gene: NA
clone size: NA
CDR3 length: 15
V gene: TRBV5-5
J gene: TRBJ1-1
CDR3 protein: CASSFDDNPLTEAFF
CDR3 DNA: TGTGCCAGCAGCTTTGACGACAATCCCCTTACTGAAGCTTTCTTT